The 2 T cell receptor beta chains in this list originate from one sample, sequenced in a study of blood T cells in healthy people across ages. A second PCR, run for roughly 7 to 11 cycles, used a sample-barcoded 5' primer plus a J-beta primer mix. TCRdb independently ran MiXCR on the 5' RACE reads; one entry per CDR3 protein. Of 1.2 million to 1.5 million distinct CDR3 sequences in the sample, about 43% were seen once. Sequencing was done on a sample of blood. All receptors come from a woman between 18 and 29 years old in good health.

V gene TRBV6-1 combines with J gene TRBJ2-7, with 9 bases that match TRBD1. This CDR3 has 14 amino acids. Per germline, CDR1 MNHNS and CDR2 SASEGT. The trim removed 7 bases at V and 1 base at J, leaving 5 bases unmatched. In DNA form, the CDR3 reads TGTGCCAGCATTCCGACAGGGGGGTCCTACGAGCAGTACTTC. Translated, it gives CASIPTGGSYEQYF.

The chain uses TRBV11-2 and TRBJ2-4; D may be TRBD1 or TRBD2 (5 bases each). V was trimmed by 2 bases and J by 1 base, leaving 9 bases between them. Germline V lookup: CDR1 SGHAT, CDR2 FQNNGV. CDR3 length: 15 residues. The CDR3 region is CASSLWDDAKNIQYF. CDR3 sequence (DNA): TGTGCCAGCAGCTTATGGGACGATGCCAAAAACATTCAGTACTTC. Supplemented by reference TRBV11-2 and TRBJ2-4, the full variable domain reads EAGVAQSPRYKIIEKRQSVAFWCNPISGHATLYWYQQILGQGPKLLIQFQNNGVVDDSQLPKDRFSAERLKGVDSTLKIQPAKLEDSAVYLCASSLWDDAKNIQYFGAGTRLSVL.